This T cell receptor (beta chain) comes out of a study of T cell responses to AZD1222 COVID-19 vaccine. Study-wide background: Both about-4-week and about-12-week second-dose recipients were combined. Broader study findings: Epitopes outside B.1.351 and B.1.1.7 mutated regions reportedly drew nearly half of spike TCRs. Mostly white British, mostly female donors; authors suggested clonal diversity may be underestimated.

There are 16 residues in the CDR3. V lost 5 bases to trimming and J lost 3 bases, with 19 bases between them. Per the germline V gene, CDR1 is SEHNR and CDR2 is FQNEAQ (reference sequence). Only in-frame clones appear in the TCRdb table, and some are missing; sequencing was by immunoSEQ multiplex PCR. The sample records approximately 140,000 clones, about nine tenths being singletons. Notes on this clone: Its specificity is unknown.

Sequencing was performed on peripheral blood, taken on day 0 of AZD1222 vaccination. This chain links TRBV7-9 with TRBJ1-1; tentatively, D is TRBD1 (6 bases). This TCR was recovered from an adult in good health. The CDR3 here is CASSPGIGGFDTEAFF. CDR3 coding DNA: TGTGCCAGCAGCCCAGGGATAGGGGGGTTTGACACTGAAGCTTTCTTT. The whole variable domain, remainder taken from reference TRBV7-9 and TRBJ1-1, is DTGVSQNPRHKITKRGQNVTFRCDPISEHNRLYWYRQTLGQGPEFLTYFQNEAQLEKSRLLSDRFSAERPKGSFSTLEIQRTEQGDSAMYLCASSPGIGGFDTEAFFGQGTRLTVV.